This T cell receptor (beta chain) originates from a study of tumor-infiltrating lymphocytes in primary liver carcinoma. CDR3 length: 22 amino acids. Trimming cost V 5 bases and J 0 bases, with 32 bases left between them. The V gene's germline CDR1 is SGHAT and CDR2 FQNNGV. Points from the study as a whole: A fraction of only about 7.5-25% of top clones appeared in all five tumor regions. With p = 0.039, the top-250-clone fraction in tumors significantly exceeded that in blood.

Starting from 500 ng of total RNA, TCR beta cDNA was produced with a primer in the constant region. Researchers made the TCR beta libraries by running three nested multiplex PCR rounds with slightly modified ARM-PCR. The two initial PCR rounds, approximately 10 cycles each, used TRBV1-TRBV30 forward and C-beta reverse primers. TCRdb independently ran MiXCR on the multiplex PCR reads; one entry per CDR3 protein. This sample carries roughly 50,000 distinct CDR3 sequences, around 79% of them seen once, and the ten largest clones take roughly 25%. DNA and RNA were both co-extracted from approximately 20-30 mg of bulk tissue that had not been sorted. Regarding this clonotype: Its specificity is unknown.

The gene calls are TRBV11-2 and TRBJ2-1; D might be TRBD2 (5 bases). This clonotype was obtained from a man aged 35 to 55 with primary liver carcinoma and hepatitis B virus infection. Material for sequencing was liver tumor tissue from sampling region 2. The sample's subset: tumor region T2, inferior pole. The CDR3: CASSLSYRDPVKQVRSYNEQFF. CDR3 nucleotides: TGTGCCAGCAGCCTCTCCTACCGGGATCCCGTGAAGCAGGTTCGCTCCTACAATGAGCAGTTCTTC.